This TCR beta chain was profiled in a study of shared clonotypes between healthy human individuals. Overall study results and limits: Unshared clonotypes carried lower generation probabilities than those common to all four donors.

Trimming cost V 5 bases and J 7 bases, with 15 bases left between them. Germline V gives CDR1 SEHNR, CDR2 FQNEAQ (reference sequence). CDR3 length: 14 amino acids. At a deep level, the assay was run. The repertoire was sequenced with immunoSEQ multiplex PCR; TCRdb's copy has only in-frame clones and lacks some. The table includes around 690,000 clones, roughly 91% detected once. Notes on this clone: Its antigen is not identified.

The chain recombines TRBV7-9 with TRBJ2-1; D remains unclear. The receptor was isolated from a man between 18 and 29 years old in good health. Some clones in this sample may be carry-over from other donors' samples. Sequencing used memory CD8+ T cells from PBMCs. Subset in this sample: CD45RO+ cells pooled with CCR7-negative TemRA cells. The CDR3 protein is CASSKTGYTNEQFF. The CDR3 coding sequence is TGTGCCAGCAGCAAAACGGGCTATACAAATGAGCAGTTCTTC.